This TCR beta chain is drawn from a study of metastatic and nonmetastatic thyroid tumors. In the source study's methods: For papillary thyroid cancer, a distant-metastasis classifier was constructed from CDR3 differences observed across clinicopathological groups. TCRdb reanalyzed the PCR reads via MiXCR. TCRdb assigned the V and J calls; the authors' analysis was not used. The sample has about 25,000 clones, about 13% seen once. Ten or more counts support this clone. Every patient underwent thyroid surgery untreated. The TCR sequence derives from a female donor with papillary thyroid cancer or a benign thyroid nodule (not recorded which). Some clones in this sample may be carry-over from other donors' samples. The sample was blood.

The CDR3 here is CASSFANIVSTQYF. In DNA form, the CDR3 reads TGTGCCAGCAGCTTCGCTAATATTGTCTCTACGCAGTATTTT. The J gene is TRBJ2-3, the V gene TRBV7-6; D gene uncertain. In germline, CDR1 is SGHVS, CDR2 FNYEAQ. Trimming removed 3 bases from V and 8 bases from J, with 15 bases in between. The CDR3 covers 14 residues.